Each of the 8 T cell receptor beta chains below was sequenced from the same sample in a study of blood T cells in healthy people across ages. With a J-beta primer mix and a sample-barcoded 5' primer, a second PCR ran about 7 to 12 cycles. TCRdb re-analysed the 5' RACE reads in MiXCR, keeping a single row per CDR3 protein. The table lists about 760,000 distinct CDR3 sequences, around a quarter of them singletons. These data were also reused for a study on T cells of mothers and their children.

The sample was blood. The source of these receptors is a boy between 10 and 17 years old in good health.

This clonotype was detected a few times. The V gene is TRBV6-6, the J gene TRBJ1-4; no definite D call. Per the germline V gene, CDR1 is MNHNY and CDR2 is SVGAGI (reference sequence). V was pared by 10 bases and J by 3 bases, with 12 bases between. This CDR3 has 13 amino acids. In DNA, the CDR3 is TGTGCCATCCAACGTTTGTCTAATGAAAAACTGTTTTTT. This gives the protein CAIQRLSNEKLFF.

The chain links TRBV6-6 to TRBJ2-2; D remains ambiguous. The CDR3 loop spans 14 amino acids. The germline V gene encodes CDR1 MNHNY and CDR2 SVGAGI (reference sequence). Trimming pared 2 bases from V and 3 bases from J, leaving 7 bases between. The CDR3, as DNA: TGTGCCAGCAGTTACGCGACTCACACCGGGGAGCTGTTTTTT. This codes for CASSYATHTGELFF.

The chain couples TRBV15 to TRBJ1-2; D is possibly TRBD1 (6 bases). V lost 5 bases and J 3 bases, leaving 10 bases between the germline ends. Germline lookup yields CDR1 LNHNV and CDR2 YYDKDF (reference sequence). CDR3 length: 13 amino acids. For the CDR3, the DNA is TGTGCCACCAGCCCCGGGGGCGACTATGGCTACACCTTC. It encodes CATSPGGDYGYTF.

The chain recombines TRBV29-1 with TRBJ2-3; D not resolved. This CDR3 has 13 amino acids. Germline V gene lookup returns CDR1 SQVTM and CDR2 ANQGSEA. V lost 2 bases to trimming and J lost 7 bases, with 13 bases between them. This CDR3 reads CSVETDSGYTQYF. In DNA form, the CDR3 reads TGCAGCGTTGAAACTGACTCCGGTTATACGCAGTATTTT.

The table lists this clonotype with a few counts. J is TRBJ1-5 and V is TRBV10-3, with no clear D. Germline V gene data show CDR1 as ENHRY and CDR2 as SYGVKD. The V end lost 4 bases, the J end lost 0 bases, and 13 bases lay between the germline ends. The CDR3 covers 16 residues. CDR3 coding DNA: TGTGCCATCAGTGCGACGGGAGAATATAGCAATCAGCCCCAGCATTTT. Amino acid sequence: CAISATGEYSNQPQHF.

The CDR3 coding sequence is TGTGCCAGCAGCTTATCCCCTAGCGGGAGCTCCTACAATGAGCAGTTCTTC. This sequence encodes CASSLSPSGSSYNEQFF. V usage is TRBV7-6 and J usage is TRBJ2-1; 10 bases agree with TRBD2. The CDR3 covers 17 residues. J was trimmed by 0 bases and V by 2 bases; bases with no gene match: 4. The germline CDR1 and CDR2 sequences are SGHVS and FNYEAQ.

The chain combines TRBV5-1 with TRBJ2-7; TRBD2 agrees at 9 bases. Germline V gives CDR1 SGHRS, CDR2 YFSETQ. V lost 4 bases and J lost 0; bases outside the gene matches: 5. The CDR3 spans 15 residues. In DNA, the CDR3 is TGCGCCAGCAGCGGTAGCGGGGGTAGCTCCTACGAGCAGTACTTC. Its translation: CASSGSGGSSYEQYF.

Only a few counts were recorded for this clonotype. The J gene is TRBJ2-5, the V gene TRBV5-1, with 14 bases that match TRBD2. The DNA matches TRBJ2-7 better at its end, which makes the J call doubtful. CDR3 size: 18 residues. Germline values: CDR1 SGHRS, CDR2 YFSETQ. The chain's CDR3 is CASSGNQGLAGDPYEQYF. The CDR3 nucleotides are TGCGCCAGCAGCGGAAACCAGGGACTAGCGGGAGACCCCTACGAGCAGTACTTC.